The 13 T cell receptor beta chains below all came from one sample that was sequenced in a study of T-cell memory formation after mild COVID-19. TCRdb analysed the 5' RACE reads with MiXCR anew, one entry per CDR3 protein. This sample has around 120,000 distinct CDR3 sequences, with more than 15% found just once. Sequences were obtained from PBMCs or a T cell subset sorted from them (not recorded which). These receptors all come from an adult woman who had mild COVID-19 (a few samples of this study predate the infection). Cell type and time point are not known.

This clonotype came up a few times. This chain's CDR3 is CASNRNSASPLHF. CDR3 coding DNA: TGTGCCAGCAATCGGAACAGCGCTTCACCCCTCCACTTT. This sequence joins TRBV6-5 and TRBJ1-6, with D unclear. CDR1 and CDR2 from the germline V gene are MNHEY and SVGAGI. The V end was cut by 7 bases, the J end by 9 bases, with 13 bases between. This CDR3 has 13 amino acids.

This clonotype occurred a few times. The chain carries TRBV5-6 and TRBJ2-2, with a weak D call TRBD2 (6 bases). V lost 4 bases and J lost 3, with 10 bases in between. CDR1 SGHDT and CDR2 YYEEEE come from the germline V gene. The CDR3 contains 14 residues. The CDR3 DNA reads TGTGCCAGCAGCCCGGGACTTCACACCGGGGAGCTGTTTTTT. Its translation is CASSPGLHTGELFF.

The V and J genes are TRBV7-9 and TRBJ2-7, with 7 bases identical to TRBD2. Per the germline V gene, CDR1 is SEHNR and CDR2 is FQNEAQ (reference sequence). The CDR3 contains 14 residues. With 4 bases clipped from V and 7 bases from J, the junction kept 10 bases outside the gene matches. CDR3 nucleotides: TGTGCCAGCAGCTCCCCTTGGGGGAGGGAGGAGCAGTACTTC. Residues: CASSSPWGREEQYF.

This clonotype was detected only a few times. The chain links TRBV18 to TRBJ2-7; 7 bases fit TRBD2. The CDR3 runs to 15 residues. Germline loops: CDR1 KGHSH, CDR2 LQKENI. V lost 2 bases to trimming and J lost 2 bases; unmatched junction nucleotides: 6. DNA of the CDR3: TGTGCCAGCTCACCAGGTGGGGGAGGGCCCTACGAGCAGTACTTC. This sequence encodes CASSPGGGGPYEQYF.

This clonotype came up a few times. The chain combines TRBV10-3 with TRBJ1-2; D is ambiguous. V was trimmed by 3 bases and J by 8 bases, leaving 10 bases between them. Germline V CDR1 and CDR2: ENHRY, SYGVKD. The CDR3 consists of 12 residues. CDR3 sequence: CAISDEGGGYTF. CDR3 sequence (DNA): TGTGCCATCAGTGACGAGGGAGGAGGCTACACCTTC.

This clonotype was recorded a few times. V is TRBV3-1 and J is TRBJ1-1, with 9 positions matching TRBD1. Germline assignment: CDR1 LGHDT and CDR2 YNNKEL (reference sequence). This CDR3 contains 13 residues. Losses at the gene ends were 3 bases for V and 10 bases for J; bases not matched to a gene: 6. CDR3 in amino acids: CASSHDRQGGAFF. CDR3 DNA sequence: TGTGCCAGCAGCCATGATCGACAGGGGGGAGCTTTCTTT.

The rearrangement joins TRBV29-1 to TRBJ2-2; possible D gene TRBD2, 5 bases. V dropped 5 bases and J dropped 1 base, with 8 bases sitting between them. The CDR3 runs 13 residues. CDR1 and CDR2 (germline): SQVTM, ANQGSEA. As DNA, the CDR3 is TGCAGCGTTTGGACTGTGAACACCGGGGAGCTGTTTTTT. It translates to CSVWTVNTGELFF.

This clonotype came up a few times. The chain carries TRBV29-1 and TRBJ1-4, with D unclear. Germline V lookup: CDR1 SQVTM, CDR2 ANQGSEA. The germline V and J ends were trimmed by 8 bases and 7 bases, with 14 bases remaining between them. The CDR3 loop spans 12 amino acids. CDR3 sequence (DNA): TGCAGCATCCGCGGGCGGTCTGAAAAACTGTTTTTT. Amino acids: CSIRGRSEKLFF.

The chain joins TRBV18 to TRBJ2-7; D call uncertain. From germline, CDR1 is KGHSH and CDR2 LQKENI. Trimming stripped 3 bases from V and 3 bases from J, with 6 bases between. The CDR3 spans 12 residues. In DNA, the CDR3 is TGTGCCAGCTCACCTTCGGACTACGAGCAGTACTTC. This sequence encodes CASSPSDYEQYF. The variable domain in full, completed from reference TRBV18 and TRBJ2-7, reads NAGVMQNPRHLVRRRGQEARLRCSPMKGHSHVYWYRQLPEEGLKFMVYLQKENIIDESGMPKERFSAEFPKEGPSILRIQQVVRGDSAAYFCASSPSDYEQYFGPGTRLTVT.

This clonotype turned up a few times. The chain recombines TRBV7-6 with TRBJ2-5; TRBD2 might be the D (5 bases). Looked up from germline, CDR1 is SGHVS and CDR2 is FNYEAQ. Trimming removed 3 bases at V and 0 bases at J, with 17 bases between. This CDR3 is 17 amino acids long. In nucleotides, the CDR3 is TGTGCCAGCAGCTTCAGATTCCTTGAGGGCAACCAAGAGACCCAGTACTTC. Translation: CASSFRFLEGNQETQYF.

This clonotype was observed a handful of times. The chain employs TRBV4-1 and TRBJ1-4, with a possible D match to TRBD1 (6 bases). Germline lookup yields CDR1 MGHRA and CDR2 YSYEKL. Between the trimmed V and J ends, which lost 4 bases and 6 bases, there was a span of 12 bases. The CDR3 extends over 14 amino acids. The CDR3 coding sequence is TGCGCCAGCAGCCCATTGACAGGAGATGAAAAACTGTTTTTT. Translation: CASSPLTGDEKLFF.

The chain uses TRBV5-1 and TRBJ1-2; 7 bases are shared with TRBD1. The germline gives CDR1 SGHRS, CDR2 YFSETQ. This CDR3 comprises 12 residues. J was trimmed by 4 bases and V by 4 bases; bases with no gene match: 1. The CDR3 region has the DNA TGCGCCAGCAGCAGGGACAGCTATGGCTACACCTTC. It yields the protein CASSRDSYGYTF.

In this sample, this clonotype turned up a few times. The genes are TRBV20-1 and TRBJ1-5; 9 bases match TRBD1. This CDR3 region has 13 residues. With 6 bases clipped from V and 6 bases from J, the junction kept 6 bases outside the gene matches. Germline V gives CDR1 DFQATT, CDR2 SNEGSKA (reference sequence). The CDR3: CSARTGGRQPQHF. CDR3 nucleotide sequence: TGCAGTGCAAGAACAGGGGGCCGTCAGCCCCAGCATTTT.